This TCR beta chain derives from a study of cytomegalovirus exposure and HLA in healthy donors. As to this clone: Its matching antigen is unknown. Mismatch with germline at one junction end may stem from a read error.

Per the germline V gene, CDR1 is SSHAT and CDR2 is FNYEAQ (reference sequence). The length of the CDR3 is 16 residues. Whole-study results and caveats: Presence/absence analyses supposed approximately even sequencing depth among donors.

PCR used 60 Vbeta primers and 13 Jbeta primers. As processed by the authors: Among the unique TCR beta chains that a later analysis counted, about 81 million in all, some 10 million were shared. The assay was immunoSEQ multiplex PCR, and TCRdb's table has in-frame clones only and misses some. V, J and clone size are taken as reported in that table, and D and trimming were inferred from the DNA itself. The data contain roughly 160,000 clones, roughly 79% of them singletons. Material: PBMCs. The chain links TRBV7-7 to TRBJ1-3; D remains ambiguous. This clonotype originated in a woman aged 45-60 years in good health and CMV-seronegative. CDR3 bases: TGTGCTAGCAGCTTAGATGGCGCTGAGGCTGGAAACACCATATATTTT. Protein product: CASSLDGAEAGNTIYF.